The TCR beta chain under discussion was sequenced for a study of regulatory T cells in long-lasting Graves disease. Study-level findings and limits: Newly diagnosed patients shared 1,000 or so public clonotypes; persistent patients shared approximately 2,900.

This clonotype occurred a few times. Antigen unknown. The CDR3 loop spans 14 amino acids. Per the germline V gene, CDR1 is MNHNS and CDR2 is SASEGT. V shed 6 bases and J shed 2 bases, with 10 bases lying between them. CDR3-region Arm-PCR and iRepertoire HTBI primers produced the TCR beta libraries. TCRdb independently ran MiXCR on the multiplex PCR reads; one entry per CDR3 protein. The sample contains about 340,000 distinct CDR3 sequences, around 20% of which appear only once. Regarding time point: persistent/refractory GD, antithyroid drugs over 5 years with positive TRAb. Preparation of the TCR library used RNA extracted from PBMCs. Each of the patients was recruited from an endocrinology department situated in Xi'an, China.

The chain has TRBV6-1 and TRBJ1-4; a possible D gene is TRBD1 (5 bases). The material was peripheral blood mononuclear cells (PBMCs), obtained when the disease was refractory, from a patient treated with antithyroid drugs. The clonotype comes from a female donor with Graves disease. CDR3 residues: CASSAGSTNEKLFF. For the CDR3, the DNA is TGTGCCAGCAGCGCAGGGTCCACTAATGAAAAACTGTTTTTT.